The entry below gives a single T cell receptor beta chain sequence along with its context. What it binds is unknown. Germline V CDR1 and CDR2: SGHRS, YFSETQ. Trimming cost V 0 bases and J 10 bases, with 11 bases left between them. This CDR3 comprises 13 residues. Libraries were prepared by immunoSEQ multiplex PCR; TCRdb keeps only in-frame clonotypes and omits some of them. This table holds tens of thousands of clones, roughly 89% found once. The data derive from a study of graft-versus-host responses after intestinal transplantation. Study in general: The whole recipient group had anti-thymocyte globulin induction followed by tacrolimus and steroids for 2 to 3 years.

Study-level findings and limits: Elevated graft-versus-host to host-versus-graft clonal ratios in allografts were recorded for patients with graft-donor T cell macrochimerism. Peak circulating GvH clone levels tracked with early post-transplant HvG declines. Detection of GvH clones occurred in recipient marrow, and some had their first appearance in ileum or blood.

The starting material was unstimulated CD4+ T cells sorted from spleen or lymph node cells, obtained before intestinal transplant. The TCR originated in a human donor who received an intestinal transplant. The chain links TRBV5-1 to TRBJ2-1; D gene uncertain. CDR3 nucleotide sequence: TGCGCCAGCAGCTTGGCCCCGCTTAGCGAGCAGTTCTTC. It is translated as CASSLAPLSEQFF.